The 22 T cell receptor beta chains presented below share a single source sample, sequenced in a study of T-cell memory formation after mild COVID-19. MiXCR was run by TCRdb on the 5' RACE reads, yielding one entry per CDR3 protein. This table has 550,000 to 600,000 distinct CDR3 sequences, roughly 17% appearing once. Sequenced input: PBMCs or a T cell subset sorted from them (not recorded which). These receptors came from an adult woman who had mild COVID-19 (a few samples of this study predate the infection). Cell type and time point are not known.

The chain employs TRBV7-2 and TRBJ2-1; a possible D gene is TRBD2 (5 bases). The CDR3 length is 13 residues. V shed 6 bases and J shed 9 bases, with 15 bases lying between them. The germline V gene has CDR1 SGHTA and CDR2 FQGNSA. The CDR3: CASREFRRGEQFF. CDR3 DNA: TGTGCCAGCAGGGAATTCCGCCGGGGTGAGCAGTTCTTC. Looking up the rest from reference TRBV7-2 and TRBJ2-1 gives the full variable domain: GAGVSQSPSNKVTEKGKDVELRCDPISGHTALYWYRQSLGQGLEFLIYFQGNSAPDKSGLPSDRFSAERTGGSVSTLTIQRTQQEDSAVYLCASREFRRGEQFFGPGTRLTVL.

This clonotype was seen more than once but under ten times. This chain connects TRBV7-2 to TRBJ2-1; no definite D call. This CDR3 region has 21 residues. From germline, CDR1 is SGHTA and CDR2 FQGNSA. Trimming stripped 1 base from V and 6 bases from J, with 31 bases between. CDR3 loop: CASSLVMDPWARSLGVNEQFF. CDR3 nucleotide sequence: TGTGCCAGCAGCTTAGTAATGGATCCTTGGGCCCGAAGCCTTGGTGTCAATGAGCAGTTCTTC.

Only a few counts were recorded for this clonotype. V and J are TRBV5-1 and TRBJ2-7, with D tentatively TRBD1 (6 bases). The CDR3 length is 17 residues. The V gene's germline CDR1 is SGHRS and CDR2 YFSETQ. Trimming shortened V by 3 bases and J by 0 bases, and 19 bases separated the two germline ends. The CDR3 loop reads CASSWATQGRSSYEQYF. Written as DNA, the CDR3 is TGCGCCAGCAGCTGGGCCACGCAGGGGCGAAGCTCCTACGAGCAGTACTTC.

This clonotype was counted only a few times. The J gene is TRBJ1-2, the V gene TRBV4-3, with D tentatively TRBD1 (6 bases). Germline V gene data show CDR1 as LGHNA and CDR2 as YSLEER. V was clipped by 0 bases and J by 11 bases, with 10 bases between them. This CDR3 is built from 12 residues. The CDR3 loop is CASSQDLGGYTF. The CDR3 DNA is TGCGCCAGCAGCCAAGATCTAGGGGGATACACCTTC.

This rearrangement joins TRBV5-1 to TRBJ2-7; 7 bases are a match to TRBD2. This CDR3 has 14 residues. The V gene's germline CDR1 is SGHRS and CDR2 YFSETQ. J lost 6 bases, V lost 1 base, and 7 bases had no gene match. The CDR3 DNA sequence: TGCGCCAGCAGCTTGTTCGGACGGGAGGTCGAGCAGTACTTC. Protein product: CASSLFGREVEQYF.

The chain links TRBV7-9 to TRBJ2-7, with a weak D call TRBD1 (5 bases). V dropped 1 base and J dropped 5 bases, with 18 bases sitting between them. The CDR3 has 16 residues. Germline V CDR1 and CDR2: SEHNR, FQNEAQ (reference sequence). CDR3 coding DNA: TGTGCCAGCAGCTTAGGGTCGACAGAAGGGCTTGACGAGCAGTACTTC. It encodes CASSLGSTEGLDEQYF. The complete variable domain, with remaining parts taken from reference TRBV7-9 and TRBJ2-7, reads DTGVSQNPRHKITKRGQNVTFRCDPISEHNRLYWYRQTLGQGPEFLTYFQNEAQLEKSRLLSDRFSAERPKGSFSTLEIQRTEQGDSAMYLCASSLGSTEGLDEQYFGPGTRLTVT.

Many counts were recorded for this clonotype. The chain recombines TRBV7-2 with TRBJ1-5; D not certain. Trimming cost V 3 bases and J 6 bases, with 9 bases left between them. There are 13 residues in the CDR3. Per germline, CDR1 SGHTA and CDR2 FQGNSA. The CDR3 loop reads CASSFNRGQPQHF. CDR3 sequence (DNA): TGTGCCAGCAGCTTCAACCGGGGTCAGCCCCAGCATTTT.

This clonotype was detected a few times. The chain links TRBV24-1 to TRBJ2-2; the D gene is possibly TRBD2 (6 bases). V was clipped by 5 bases and J by 1 base, with 13 bases between them. Per the germline V gene, CDR1 is KGHDR and CDR2 is SFDVKD. There are 16 residues in the CDR3. In DNA form, the CDR3 reads TGTGCCACCAGTGCCCGGGGGACCGAGAACACCGGGGAGCTGTTTTTT. It specifies CATSARGTENTGELFF.

Many counts were recorded for this clonotype. This sequence joins TRBV7-3 and TRBJ1-1; 12 nucleotides agree with TRBD1. The junction had 5 bases not matched to a gene; V was cut back by 3 bases and J by 6 bases. The CDR3 is made up of 15 amino acids. Germline CDR1 is SGHTA and CDR2 is FQGTGA. CDR3 sequence (DNA): TGTGCCAGCAGCTTGGGGGGACAGGGGGCGGCTGAAGCTTTCTTT. Protein product: CASSLGGQGAAEAFF.

The rearrangement uses TRBV10-3 and TRBJ1-1; unclear D gene. The CDR3 is made up of 13 amino acids. The germline gives CDR1 ENHRY, CDR2 SYGVKD. V was trimmed by 10 bases and J by 2 bases, leaving 14 bases between them. DNA for the CDR3: TGTGCCACCACCGGGGAGATCAACACTGAAGCTTTCTTT. It yields the protein CATTGEINTEAFF.

This clonotype was recorded at least ten times. The V and J genes are TRBV3-1 and TRBJ1-5; no definite D call. The ends were cut back, 5 bases at V and 5 bases at J, with 4 bases in the middle. CDR1 is LGHDT and CDR2 is YNNKEL in the germline V gene (reference sequence). The CDR3 consists of 11 residues. The CDR3 nucleotides are TGTGCCAGCAGCTTCGATCAGCCCCAGCATTTT. This gives the protein CASSFDQPQHF.

The chain uses TRBV12-3 or TRBV12-4 and TRBJ1-2, with TRBD1 as a possible D gene (5 bases). The CDR3 runs 15 residues. The V gene lost 3 bases and the J gene lost 2 bases, with 13 bases spanning the gap. Written as DNA, the CDR3 is TGTGCCAGCAGTTTCACACAGGCCCCAAACTATGGCTACACCTTC. This translates into CASSFTQAPNYGYTF.

The gene calls are TRBV7-9 and TRBJ1-4; 10 nucleotides align to TRBD1. Germline V lookup: CDR1 SEHNR, CDR2 FQNEAQ (reference sequence). Trimming at V came to 3 bases and at J to 8 bases, leaving 6 bases not matched to a gene. There are 15 residues in the CDR3. CDR3 sequence reads: CASSFTGTGDEKLFF. The CDR3 nucleotides are TGTGCCAGCAGCTTCACCGGGACAGGGGACGAAAAACTGTTTTTT.

J is TRBJ2-1 and V is TRBV7-2; 8 positions match TRBD2. This CDR3 has 16 amino acids. J lost 4 bases, V lost 5 bases, and 10 bases had no gene match. Germline values: CDR1 SGHTA, CDR2 FQGNSA. The CDR3 sequence: CASSPQGAGVYNEQFF. For the CDR3, the DNA is TGTGCCAGCAGCCCTCAGGGAGCGGGAGTTTACAATGAGCAGTTCTTC.

This clonotype was detected many times. The gene calls are TRBV3-1 and TRBJ2-7, with 8 bases aligning to TRBD1. The CDR3 has 16 amino acids. Trimming removed 0 bases from V and 6 bases from J; junction bases left unmatched: 10. Germline V gives CDR1 LGHDT, CDR2 YNNKEL (reference sequence). CDR3 nucleotides: TGTGCCAGCAGCCAAGACAGGGGGCCTCAGCGCAGCGAGCAGTACTTC. Translation: CASSQDRGPQRSEQYF.

This clonotype was recorded many times. The chain recombines TRBV4-2 with TRBJ2-1, with a tentative D call TRBD1 (6 bases). Looked up from germline, CDR1 is LGHNA and CDR2 is YNFKEQ. Trimming shortened V by 3 bases and J by 6 bases, and 15 bases separated the two germline ends. The CDR3 sequence is 15 residues long. Here the CDR3 DNA reads TGTGCCAGCAGCCAGGGCAGGGGTCGGAGCAATGAGCAGTTCTTC. Translated, it gives CASSQGRGRSNEQFF.

The chain has TRBV7-9 and TRBJ2-6; D may match TRBD1 or TRBD2 (6 bases each). Deletions cut 3 bases from V and 0 bases from J, with 15 bases between. The CDR3 loop spans 18 amino acids. Per the germline V gene, CDR1 is SEHNR and CDR2 is FQNEAQ (reference sequence). The CDR3 sequence is CASSFFTGASSGANVLTF. As DNA, the CDR3 is TGTGCCAGCAGCTTTTTTACGGGGGCGAGCTCTGGGGCCAACGTCCTGACTTTC.

The chain has TRBV10-2 and TRBJ2-7; TRBD2 matches 8 bases. The junction had 5 bases not matched to a gene; V was cut back by 1 base and J by 0 bases. This CDR3 spans 16 amino acids. Germline CDR1 WSHSY, CDR2 SAAADI. The CDR3 reads CASSELGTRTSYEQYF. The CDR3 DNA reads TGCGCCAGCAGTGAGTTAGGGACTAGAACCTCCTACGAGCAGTACTTC.

The J gene is TRBJ2-5, the V gene TRBV2; D may be TRBD2 (5 bases). Germline-derived CDR1 and CDR2 are SNHLY and FYNNEI. The CDR3 runs 13 residues. V lost 6 bases and J 4 bases, leaving 12 bases between the germline ends. CDR3 sequence: CASSLLVGETQYF. The CDR3 nucleotides read TGTGCCAGCAGCCTACTAGTCGGAGAGACCCAGTACTTC.

The chain joins TRBV24-1 to TRBJ2-2; TRBD2 agrees at 12 bases. The CDR3 loop spans 17 amino acids. V lost 6 bases to trimming and J lost 3 bases; unmatched junction nucleotides: 7. Germline values: CDR1 KGHDR, CDR2 SFDVKD. The CDR3 DNA reads as TGTGCCACCAGTCGCGGACTAGCGGGGATCTACACCGGGGAGCTGTTTTTT. Translating it yields CATSRGLAGIYTGELFF.

A few counts support this clonotype. The chain recombines TRBV6-2 or TRBV6-3 with TRBJ2-2; D is unresolved. The CDR3 sequence is 15 residues long. Germline loops: CDR1 MNHEY, CDR2 SVGEGT. Trimming left V 7 bases short and J 0 bases short, with 12 bases between. The CDR3 protein is CASTPAGSNTGELFF. The CDR3 bases are TGTGCCAGCACCCCGGCAGGCTCGAACACCGGGGAGCTGTTTTTT.

The V gene is TRBV15, the J gene TRBJ1-4; D gene ambiguous. In germline, CDR1 is LNHNV, CDR2 YYDKDF (reference sequence). This CDR3 spans 12 amino acids. Trimming removed 5 bases from V and 8 bases from J, with 9 bases in between. CDR3 amino acids: CATSPREEKLFF. In nucleotides, the CDR3 is TGTGCCACCAGCCCTCGAGAGGAAAAACTGTTTTTT.